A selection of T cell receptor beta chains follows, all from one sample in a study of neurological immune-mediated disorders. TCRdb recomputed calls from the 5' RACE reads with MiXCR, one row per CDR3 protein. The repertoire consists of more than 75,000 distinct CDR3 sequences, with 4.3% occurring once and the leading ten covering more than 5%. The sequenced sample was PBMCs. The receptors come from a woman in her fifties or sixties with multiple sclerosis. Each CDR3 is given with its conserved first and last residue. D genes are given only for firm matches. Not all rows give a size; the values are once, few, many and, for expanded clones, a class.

DNA: TGTGCCAGCAGCCGGGACCCGAGAGATACGCAGTATTTT; CDR3: CASSRDPRDTQYF; size: few; J: TRBJ2-3; D: NA; V: TRBV3-1
DNA: TGTGCCAGCAGCAAAGTTACCCCTCGGGATACGCAGTATTTT; CDR3: CASSKVTPRDTQYF; size: NA; J: TRBJ2-3; D: NA; V: TRBV21-1
DNA: TGTGCCAGCAGCCATTCCCTAGGGTTCCCGAGAGCAGATACGCAGTATTTT; CDR3: CASSHSLGFPRADTQYF; size: many; J: TRBJ2-3; D: NA; V: TRBV14
DNA: TGTGCCAGCAGGAAGACTAGTAGTAAAGAGACCCAGTACTTC; CDR3: CASRKTSSKETQYF; size: many; J: TRBJ2-5; D: NA; V: TRBV3-1
DNA: TGCAGTGCTTCCGGCCCGTATGGCTACACCTTC; CDR3: CSASGPYGYTF; size: many; J: TRBJ1-2; D: NA; V: TRBV20-1
DNA: TGTGCCACCCGGGCGCTAGCGGGGGGAAATACGCAGTATTTT; CDR3: CATRALAGGNTQYF; size: many; J: TRBJ2-3; D: TRBD2; V: TRBV6-6
DNA: TGCAGTGCTAGACCTTCCTTCGGGACTAGCGGGCCTTACAATGAGCAGTTCTTC; CDR3: CSARPSFGTSGPYNEQFF; size: many; J: TRBJ2-1; D: TRBD2; V: TRBV20-1
DNA: TGTGCCAGCAGCAAACCCGGGACAGAGTCCAAAAACATTCAGTACTTC; CDR3: CASSKPGTESKNIQYF; size: many; J: TRBJ2-4; D: TRBD1; V: TRBV5-6
DNA: TGTGCCAGCAGCTTCTCGGGGAGGCGTGGTGAAAAACTGTTTTTT; CDR3: CASSFSGRRGEKLFF; size: many; J: TRBJ1-4; D: NA; V: TRBV7-8
DNA: TGTGCTAGCAGCTTAGCACCGGTGGATACGCAGTATTTT; CDR3: CASSLAPVDTQYF; size: many; J: TRBJ2-3; D: NA; V: TRBV7-7
DNA: TGCGCCAGCAGCCAAGGACAGGGGAGCAACGAGCAGTACTTC; CDR3: CASSQGQGSNEQYF; size: many; J: TRBJ2-7; D: TRBD1; V: TRBV5-1
DNA: TGTGCCAGTCGTCCCGGGACTAGCGGGGTTAATGAGCAGTTCTTC; CDR3: CASRPGTSGVNEQFF; size: many; J: TRBJ2-1; D: TRBD2; V: TRBV6-5
DNA: TGTGCCAGCAGCCTGCAGGGACAGGGGGGAGGTCAGCCCCAGCATTTT; CDR3: CASSLQGQGGGQPQHF; size: many; J: TRBJ1-5; D: TRBD1; V: TRBV7-9
DNA: TGCGCCAGCACCATAGTGGCGGGGGAAGTTGTTCAGCCCCAGCATTTT; CDR3: CASTIVAGEVVQPQHF; size: many; J: TRBJ1-5; D: NA; V: TRBV5-1
DNA: TGTGCCAGCAGCGTAGGATGGGGCTCCTACAATGAGCAGTTCTTC; CDR3: CASSVGWGSYNEQFF; size: many; J: TRBJ2-1; D: NA; V: TRBV9
DNA: TGCAGTGCTAGCAACGAGGGGAGAGGTGGCTACACCTTC; CDR3: CSASNEGRGGYTF; size: many; J: TRBJ1-2; D: NA; V: TRBV20-1
DNA: TGCGCCAGCAGACAAGATACCGGGACTGCGAACACCGGGGAGCTGTTTTTT; CDR3: CASRQDTGTANTGELFF; size: many; J: TRBJ2-2; D: NA; V: TRBV4-1
DNA: TGCGCCAGCAGCTTAGGGACCCCTTATAATTCACCCCTCCACTTT; CDR3: CASSLGTPYNSPLHF; size: many; J: TRBJ1-6; D: NA; V: TRBV5-1
DNA: TGTGCCATCAGTCCGGGACCCCCTCAAGAGACCCAGTACTTC; CDR3: CAISPGPPQETQYF; size: many; J: TRBJ2-5; D: NA; V: TRBV10-3
DNA: TGCAGCGTTGTGGGGGGTGGCTATGGCTACACCTTC; CDR3: CSVVGGGYGYTF; size: many; J: TRBJ1-2; D: NA; V: TRBV29-1
DNA: TGCGCCAGCAGCTCATCGGAGCTTGCTAGGGGGGAAAAACTGTTTTTT; CDR3: CASSSSELARGEKLFF; size: many; J: TRBJ1-4; D: NA; V: TRBV5-1
DNA: TGTGCCAGCAGTGACCGGGCCGCGGGGGGCAATGAGCAGTTCTTC; CDR3: CASSDRAAGGNEQFF; size: many; J: TRBJ2-1; D: TRBD2; V: TRBV6-4
DNA: TGTGCCAGCAGTTCCCTGGACAGGGTTTTCTACGAGCAGTACTTC; CDR3: CASSSLDRVFYEQYF; size: many; J: TRBJ2-7; D: TRBD1; V: TRBV28
DNA: TGCAGTGCTAGCGGGGCCGGGGACACTGAAGCTTTCTTT; CDR3: CSASGAGDTEAFF; size: many; J: TRBJ1-1; D: NA; V: TRBV20-1
DNA: TGCGCCAGCAGCTCCCGGGACACAGCCTACGAGCAGTACTTC; CDR3: CASSSRDTAYEQYF; size: many; J: TRBJ2-7; D: NA; V: TRBV5-1
DNA: TGTGCCAGCAGTTTTCGGGTCCCAAAACGCTCGCCCCTCCACTTT; CDR3: CASSFRVPKRSPLHF; size: NA; J: TRBJ1-6; D: NA; V: TRBV12-3/TRBV12-4
DNA: TGCGCCAGCAGCTGGACCCGCCCTCAGGGGGGGAGCGAGCAGTACTTC; CDR3: CASSWTRPQGGSEQYF; size: many; J: TRBJ2-7; D: NA; V: TRBV5-1
DNA: TGCGCCAGCAGCTTGCTGACAGGGTCCTACAATGAGCAGTTCTTC; CDR3: CASSLLTGSYNEQFF; size: NA; J: TRBJ2-1; D: TRBD1; V: TRBV5-1
DNA: TGTGCCAGCAGCTCGGGAAACCCCGGAAGGAAACTGTTTTTT; CDR3: CASSSGNPGRKLFF; size: many; J: TRBJ1-4; D: NA; V: TRBV7-2
DNA: TGCGCCAGCAGCTTGGGGCATCACACGGGGAACACTGAAGCTTTCTTT; CDR3: CASSLGHHTGNTEAFF; size: many; J: TRBJ1-1; D: NA; V: TRBV5-1
DNA: TGTGCCAGCAGCGTAGATGGGGGCAGGAACTACGAGCAGTACTTC; CDR3: CASSVDGGRNYEQYF; size: many; J: TRBJ2-7; D: NA; V: TRBV9
DNA: TGTGCCAGCAGTTTATCGTTCGCAGGGCACTCCTACGAGCAGTACTTC; CDR3: CASSLSFAGHSYEQYF; size: many; J: TRBJ2-7; D: NA; V: TRBV27
DNA: TGTGCCAGCAGCCAGCGGGGGGGCACTCATACGCAGTATTTT; CDR3: CASSQRGGTHTQYF; size: many; J: TRBJ2-3; D: TRBD2; V: TRBV7-9
DNA: TGTGCCAGCAGCCGAAATCGAAGACAGGGGGTGGAGACCCAGTACTTC; CDR3: CASSRNRRQGVETQYF; size: many; J: TRBJ2-5; D: TRBD1; V: TRBV7-9
DNA: TGTGCCAGCAGCTTAGAGGCCGGGGAGCGAGTTGAGCAGTTCTTC; CDR3: CASSLEAGERVEQFF; size: many; J: TRBJ2-1; D: NA; V: TRBV11-2
DNA: TGCAGTGCTAGAGATTCGGGTGCGGGGCGGGGCGAGCAGTACTTC; CDR3: CSARDSGAGRGEQYF; size: many; J: TRBJ2-7; D: NA; V: TRBV20-1
DNA: TGTGCCAGCAGCTTGGACAGGGCGGATACGCAGTATTTT; CDR3: CASSLDRADTQYF; size: many; J: TRBJ2-3; D: NA; V: TRBV5-6
DNA: TGTGCCAGCAGTTTAGCGAGATCGGGGGGTGAAGCTTTCTTT; CDR3: CASSLARSGGEAFF; size: many; J: TRBJ1-1; D: NA; V: TRBV12-3/TRBV12-4
DNA: TGCAGTGCTAGAGATACCCAGGGTTACACCGGGGAGCTGTTTTTT; CDR3: CSARDTQGYTGELFF; size: many; J: TRBJ2-2; D: NA; V: TRBV20-1
DNA: TGCAGCGGCTCCGGGACAGGGGGAGGCTACACCTTC; CDR3: CSGSGTGGGYTF; size: many; J: TRBJ1-2; D: TRBD1; V: TRBV29-1
DNA: TGCAGTGCTAGTAACCCGGGCCTTGTGGGGGGAGATGAAAAACTGTTTTTT; CDR3: CSASNPGLVGGDEKLFF; size: many; J: TRBJ1-4; D: NA; V: TRBV20-1
DNA: TGCAGTGCTAGTTGGAACCCGGATTATAATTCACCCCTCCACTTT; CDR3: CSASWNPDYNSPLHF; size: many; J: TRBJ1-6; D: NA; V: TRBV20-1
DNA: TGTGCCAGCAGCTCAATGGGGGGCCGGCAGCCCCAGCATTTT; CDR3: CASSSMGGRQPQHF; size: many; J: TRBJ1-5; D: NA; V: TRBV3-1
DNA: TGCGCCAGCAGTGATATAGCGGGAACGAGGGTCGAGCAGTACTTC; CDR3: CASSDIAGTRVEQYF; size: few; J: TRBJ2-7; D: TRBD2; V: TRBV10-2
DNA: TGCAGTGCTAGGCTCCGGGGGGCCTCGCTAAGTCTGTCCTACAATGAGCAGTTCTTC; CDR3: CSARLRGASLSLSYNEQFF; size: many; J: TRBJ2-1; D: NA; V: TRBV20-1
DNA: TGCGCCAGCAGCCACGGACTAGCGGGTCCTACAGATACGCAGTATTTT; CDR3: CASSHGLAGPTDTQYF; size: many; J: TRBJ2-3; D: TRBD2; V: TRBV5-1
DNA: TGTGCCAGCGGCCAAACTAGCGGGGGGGCCCGCGGAACCGGGGAGCTGTTTTTT; CDR3: CASGQTSGGARGTGELFF; size: many; J: TRBJ2-2; D: TRBD2; V: TRBV6-5
DNA: TGCAGTGCTAGACCTACAGGGCTCAGAAACACCATATATTTT; CDR3: CSARPTGLRNTIYF; size: many; J: TRBJ1-3; D: NA; V: TRBV20-1
DNA: TGCGCCAGCAGCTTCCTCAGCGACAGCACAGATACGCAGTATTTT; CDR3: CASSFLSDSTDTQYF; size: many; J: TRBJ2-3; D: NA; V: TRBV5-1
DNA: TGTGCCAGCAGCTTAATCGCAGGGGGATACAAGCAGTTCTTC; CDR3: CASSLIAGGYKQFF; size: NA; J: TRBJ2-1; D: TRBD1; V: TRBV7-9
DNA: TGCAGTGCTAGAGATCAACTAGCGGGGACCCACTACGAGCAGTACTTC; CDR3: CSARDQLAGTHYEQYF; size: many; J: TRBJ2-7; D: TRBD2; V: TRBV20-1
DNA: TGTGCCAGCAGTGCCAGCGCCTACAATTCACCCCTCCACTTT; CDR3: CASSASAYNSPLHF; size: many; J: TRBJ1-6; D: NA; V: TRBV28
DNA: TGCGCCAGCAGCTTGTTAGGGAGGGGGTACACTGAAGCTTTCTTT; CDR3: CASSLLGRGYTEAFF; size: many; J: TRBJ1-1; D: NA; V: TRBV5-1
DNA: TGCAGTGCGACTGACGGAAACACAGATACGCAGTATTTT; CDR3: CSATDGNTDTQYF; size: many; J: TRBJ2-3; D: NA; V: TRBV20-1
DNA: TGTGCCATCAGTGAAAGACTAGCGGGGAGCACCGGGGAGCTGTTTTTT; CDR3: CAISERLAGSTGELFF; size: many; J: TRBJ2-2; D: TRBD2; V: TRBV10-3
DNA: TGCAGTGCTAGTCGGGGTGTTGGATCTGAAGCTTTCTTT; CDR3: CSASRGVGSEAFF; size: many; J: TRBJ1-1; D: NA; V: TRBV20-1
DNA: TGTGCCAGCAGCTTGGGAAGCGCCTATAATTCACCCCTCCACTTT; CDR3: CASSLGSAYNSPLHF; size: many; J: TRBJ1-6; D: NA; V: TRBV5-6
DNA: TGTGCCAGCAGCTTAGGGGTTGGGCAGAACACTGAAGCTTTCTTT; CDR3: CASSLGVGQNTEAFF; size: many; J: TRBJ1-1; D: NA; V: TRBV7-6
DNA: TGTGCCAGCAGCCCGATCGGAGCGGGGGGTGTTGATGAGCAGTTCTTC; CDR3: CASSPIGAGGVDEQFF; size: many; J: TRBJ2-1; D: TRBD2; V: TRBV6-5
DNA: TGTGCCAGCAGTGTTACAGGTAACACTGAAGCTTTCTTT; CDR3: CASSVTGNTEAFF; size: many; J: TRBJ1-1; D: NA; V: TRBV2